These T cell receptor beta chains were read from a single sample in a study of blood T cell repertoires in COVID-19. The table came from immunoSEQ multiplex PCR; TCRdb's copy has only in-frame clones and leaves some out. The sample carries around 450,000 clones, roughly 91% recorded once. Material for sequencing was peripheral blood. The receptors come from a woman in her 30s with acute or convalescent COVID-19. CDR3s include the opening cysteine and the closing phenylalanine or tryptophan.

v_call	j_call	cdr3_aa
TRBV10-1	TRBJ1-5	CAIIRQGRSNQPQHF
TRBV2	TRBJ2-2	CASSEQVAGPRELFF
TRBV29-1	TRBJ2-3	CSVYTTGSTDTQYF
TRBV3-1/TRBV3-2	TRBJ2-2	CASSQGPSGGKVGELFF
TRBV25-1	TRBJ1-6	CASSAGEIYNSPLHF
TRBV7-9	TRBJ2-2	CASSARLAGGLPGELFF
TRBV6-5	TRBJ2-7	CASSYKGPGWEEQYF
TRBV10-3	TRBJ2-1	CAISESGQEGNEQFF
TRBV3-1/TRBV3-2	TRBJ1-6	CASSPAGGSPLHF
TRBV4-1	TRBJ2-5	CASSQNRGETQYF
TRBV6-2/TRBV6-3	TRBJ1-2	CASSYPADSRGYGYTF
TRBV7-9	TRBJ2-3	CASSFPSGTSGHTDTQYF
TRBV3-1/TRBV3-2	TRBJ2-4	CASSQEQGLAKNIQYF
TRBV18	TRBJ1-1	CASSQGANTEAFF
TRBV24-1	TRBJ2-3	CATSDSVLGDTQYF
TRBV2	TRBJ1-1	CASSEAGNTEAFF
TRBV18	TRBJ1-2	CASSPTGVNGYTF
TRBV7-2	TRBJ1-2	CASSGGTGNGYTF
TRBV2	TRBJ2-1	CASRTDFVEQFF
TRBV24-1	TRBJ2-2	CATGGTTREGNTGELFF
TRBV5-5	TRBJ2-3	CASLDRPRDTQYF
TRBV3-1/TRBV3-2	TRBJ2-1	CASSQGGRGQNNEQFF
TRBV28	TRBJ1-1	CASSFLRGTEAFF
TRBV6-5	TRBJ2-7	CASRGEPIYEQYF
TRBV6-1	TRBJ1-5	CASGEVVYRGASLLSNQPQHF
TRBV6-1	TRBJ2-7	CASSEGTGVYEQYF
TRBV14	TRBJ1-2	CASSHTGGGYTF
TRBV30	TRBJ2-5	CAWGGDRGQETQYF
TRBV27	TRBJ2-7	CASSFPGTGHHEQYF
TRBV7-3	TRBJ2-1	CASSLTGYNEQFF
TRBV29-1	TRBJ1-2	CSVEGQEHYGYTF
TRBV19	TRBJ1-1	CASSMGPSGVNTEAFF
TRBV27	TRBJ2-7	CASSSRGQVYEQYF
TRBV5-1	TRBJ1-5	CASSSGTGDNQPQHF
TRBV28	TRBJ2-7	CASSFSLGTLAYEQYF
TRBV5-6	TRBJ1-5	CASSSDRGNQPQHF
TRBV30	TRBJ1-1	CAWSQGTEAFF
TRBV6-1	TRBJ1-1	CASSELTGSTEAFF
TRBV2	TRBJ1-1	CASNQQGAWNTEAFF
TRBV28	TRBJ2-2	CATRQGINTGELFF
TRBV18	TRBJ1-1	CASSPDDRVGWTEAFF
TRBV28	TRBJ2-5	CASSYGPDRDKETQYF
TRBV19	TRBJ2-2	CASSIKGVGTGELFF
TRBV2	TRBJ1-2	CASSEHSGPGGYTF
TRBV3-1/TRBV3-2	TRBJ1-4	CASSQEGRDSEKLFF
TRBV10-1	TRBJ1-2	CASSDGRDYGYTF
TRBV14	TRBJ1-3	CASSQVQGAGNTIYF
TRBV9	TRBJ1-1	CASSKGVGTEAFF
TRBV27	TRBJ2-1	CASVGQGSYNEQFF
TRBV12-3/TRBV12-4	TRBJ2-5	CASRTQGTQYF
TRBV3-1/TRBV3-2	TRBJ1-3	CASSQGHSGNTIYF
TRBV10-2	TRBJ1-6	CASMKGVGSPLHF
TRBV5-1	TRBJ2-1	CAVGGGPQVFNEQFF
TRBV6-2/TRBV6-3	TRBJ2-5	CASSYVRGGGFEETQYF
TRBV18	TRBJ2-1	CASSPGRGRNEQFF
TRBV11-2	TRBJ2-5	CASSTSGAQETQYF
TRBV5-5	TRBJ2-3	CASSRTSGGPITDTQYF
TRBV7-2	TRBJ1-5	CASSPTGGNQPQHF
TRBV28	TRBJ1-4	CASSLRQGTEKLFF